These 2 T cell receptor beta chains were sequenced from one sample in a study of shared clonotypes between healthy human individuals. Profiled with immunoSEQ multiplex PCR; TCRdb holds only in-frame clones, not every one. Seen here are about 1 million clones, roughly 80% observed once, and the top ten hold about 1.4%. Sequencing input: memory CD4+ T cells sorted from blood. Subset noted: CD45RA-negative fraction. Receptors originate from a man between 18 and 35 years old in good health.

V and J are TRBV11-3 and TRBJ2-2, with TRBD1 matching 7 bases. Trimming took 8 bases from V and 1 from J; bases not matched to a gene: 10. CDR3 length: 16 residues. Germline V gene sequence: CDR1 SGHNT, CDR2 YENEEA. The DNA of the CDR3 is TGTGCCAGCGGAACAGGGGAAGGTGTGAACACCGGGGAGCTGTTTTTT. This translates into CASGTGEGVNTGELFF.

J is TRBJ1-1 and V is TRBV5-6; D might be TRBD1 (6 bases). CDR1 is SGHDT and CDR2 is YYEEEE in the germline V gene. Trimming shortened V by 5 bases and J by 1 base, and 9 bases separated the two germline ends. The CDR3 consists of 13 residues. This CDR3 reads CASRKTGNTEAFF. The CDR3 coding sequence is TGTGCCAGCAGAAAGACAGGGAACACTGAAGCTTTCTTT.